Listed here are 10 T cell receptor beta chains from one sample, sequenced in a study of read filtering for tumor transcriptome and immune sequencing. From around 440 ng of RNA, a library with molecular barcoded alpha/delta and beta/gamma adaptors was made. TCRdb fed the reads into MiXCR, producing one record per CDR3 protein. There are about 39,000 distinct CDR3 sequences in the sample; less than 15% occur only once, and less than 20% lies in the top ten. The sequenced sample was a population of CD138-negative cells sorted from bone marrow. All receptors derive from a donor aged 40 or over with multiple myeloma.

This clonotype was seen ten or more times. The genes are TRBV29-1 and TRBJ2-1, with D tentatively TRBD1 or TRBD2 (5 bases each). This CDR3 has 12 residues. Germline CDR1 and CDR2: SQVTM and ANQGSEA. Trimming pared 0 bases from V and 11 bases from J, leaving 11 bases between. CDR3 amino acids: CSVEDRGVQQFF. CDR3 bases: TGCAGCGTTGAAGATCGAGGGGTCCAGCAGTTCTTC.

This clonotype was seen many times. The J gene is TRBJ2-2, the V gene TRBV5-1; TRBD2 might be the D (6 bases). The CDR3 spans 14 residues. V gave up 7 bases and J gave up 0 bases, with 10 bases separating them. CDR1 is SGHRS, CDR2 YFSETQ, per germline. The CDR3 nucleotides read TGCGCCAGCTCCGGGACTGCGAACACCGGGGAGCTGTTTTTT. It encodes CASSGTANTGELFF.

For this clonotype: The final CDR3 position lacks the conserved phenylalanine or tryptophan, pointing to a likely read error. The J gene is TRBJ2-1, the V gene TRBV2, with D unclear. From germline, CDR1 is SNHLY and CDR2 FYNNEI. The CDR3 has 13 residues. The ends were cut back, 8 bases at V and 2 bases at J, with 10 bases in the middle. CDR3 DNA: TGTGCCAGCGGAAGACGGGCCTACAATGAGCAGTTCCTC. Encoded protein: CASGRRAYNEQFL.

Ten or more counts support this clonotype. The chain recombines TRBV6-2 or TRBV6-3 with TRBJ1-1; 7 nucleotides match TRBD1. CDR1 and CDR2 from the germline V gene are MNHEY and SVGEGT. This CDR3 is built from 16 residues. With V trimmed by 6 bases and J by 4 bases, 14 bases remained unmatched. The CDR3 spells CASSPLQGIVITEAFF. In nucleotides, the CDR3 is TGTGCCAGCAGCCCGTTACAGGGGATAGTTATCACTGAAGCTTTCTTT.

This clonotype was observed many times. CDR3 loop: CASSPRDSQDGYTF. The CDR3 nucleotides are TGTGCCAGCAGCCCGAGGGACAGCCAAGATGGCTACACCTTC. The chain is built from TRBV11-3 and TRBJ1-2; 7 bases fit TRBD1. V shed 5 bases and J 6 bases; nucleotides not matched to a gene: 9. The CDR3 contains 14 residues. The germline gives CDR1 SGHNT, CDR2 YENEEA.

A few counts support this clonotype. V gene TRBV29-1 combines with J gene TRBJ2-3; D not certain. The germline V gene has CDR1 SQVTM and CDR2 ANQGSEA. Trimming removed 4 bases at V and 1 base at J, with 12 bases between. The length of the CDR3 is 14 residues. The CDR3: CSVVGIGGTDTQYF. As DNA, the CDR3 is TGCAGCGTTGTAGGGATCGGCGGCACAGATACGCAGTATTTT.

This clonotype was seen once. The chain is built from TRBV7-9 and TRBJ1-1; no clear D. CDR3 length: 14 residues. Deletions cut 5 bases from V and 5 bases from J, with 15 bases between. The germline gives CDR1 SEHNR, CDR2 FQNEAQ (reference sequence). The DNA for the CDR3 is TGTGCCAGCAGCCTCTGGCCGGGCCGAACTGAAGCTTTCTTT. Its protein is CASSLWPGRTEAFF.

This clonotype has a count of ten or more. The chain couples TRBV29-1 to TRBJ1-1; D is perhaps TRBD1 (6 bases). Germline assignment: CDR1 SQVTM and CDR2 ANQGSEA. V was clipped by 6 bases and J by 10 bases, with 15 bases between them. This CDR3 is 11 amino acids long. The CDR3 protein is CSVPDSIGAFF. The CDR3 DNA sequence: TGCAGCGTCCCGGACAGCATAGGAGCTTTCTTT.

There are many counts of this clonotype. J is TRBJ1-4 and V is TRBV7-6, with a possible D match to TRBD1 (5 bases). The V gene lost 5 bases and the J gene lost 7 bases, with 14 bases spanning the gap. CDR3 length: 14 amino acids. The germline gives CDR1 SGHVS, CDR2 FNYEAQ. The CDR3 DNA reads TGTGCCAGCAGCCCCGGAGGAGGGGTTGAAAAACTGTTTTTT. It encodes CASSPGGGVEKLFF. Supplemented by reference TRBV7-6 and TRBJ1-4, the full variable domain reads GAGVSQSPRYKVTKRGQDVALRCDPISGHVSLYWYRQALGQGPEFLTYFNYEAQQDKSGLPNDRFSAERPEGSISTLTIQRTEQRDSAMYRCASSPGGGVEKLFFGSGTQLSVL.

This clonotype was observed a handful of times. A much larger clone differs from this one at a single base, so this may be a read error. The chain recombines TRBV6-2 or TRBV6-3 with TRBJ2-3, with D perhaps TRBD1 or TRBD2 (5 bases each). This CDR3 has 16 residues. Germline loops: CDR1 MNHEY, CDR2 SVGEGT. CDR3 region: CANSYRGPASTDTQYF. The CDR3 nucleotides are TGTGCCAACAGTTATCGGGGACCGGCCAGCACAGATACGCAGTATTTT.